The 12 T cell receptor beta chains below were found in one sample sequenced in a study of regulatory T cells in long-lasting Graves disease. Arm-PCR of CDR3 regions with iRepertoire HTBI primers generated TCR beta libraries. TCRdb re-derived calls from the multiplex PCR reads in MiXCR, one entry per CDR3 protein. The sample contains about 450,000 distinct CDR3 sequences, about 16% of which appear only once. Sample time point: newly diagnosed GD, antithyroid drugs for less than 3 months. The authors made the TCR library using RNA they extracted from PBMCs. Another study also made use of these data, one on T cells in Graves' hyperthyroidism and ophthalmopathy.

The source material was peripheral blood mononuclear cells (PBMCs), sampled at new diagnosis, from a patient treated with antithyroid drugs. The receptor source for this set is a woman under 40 with Graves disease.

This clonotype turned up a few times. CDR3: CAISRTGDTEAFF. CDR3 nucleotide sequence: TGTGCCATCAGCAGGACAGGGGACACTGAAGCTTTCTTT. The chain carries TRBV10-3 and TRBJ1-1; TRBD1 matches 9 bases. V lost 6 bases to trimming and J lost 3 bases; unmatched junction nucleotides: 2. The CDR3 spans 13 residues. The germline V gene has CDR1 ENHRY and CDR2 SYGVKD.

This clonotype was found a few times. One base away lies a much larger clone, so this may be a sequencing read error. The chain uses TRBV7-9 and TRBJ2-2; D gene uncertain. Germline CDR1 and CDR2: SEHNR and FQNEAQ (reference sequence). With 0 bases removed from V and 6 bases from J, the gap between germline ends came to 5 bases. This CDR3 has 13 amino acids. The CDR3 sequence is CASSLAVAGELFF. In DNA form, the CDR3 reads TGTGCCAGCAGCTTAGCGGTGGCCGGGGAGCTGTTTTTT.

The V and J genes are TRBV13 and TRBJ2-1; TRBD2 matches 7 bases. V gave up 3 bases and J gave up 5 bases; unmatched junction bases: 4. CDR3 length: 14 amino acids. Looked up from germline, CDR1 is PRHDT and CDR2 is FYEKMQ (reference sequence). DNA for the CDR3: TGTGCCAGCAGCTTGGGAGGGCCGAACAATGAGCAGTTCTTC. Translated: CASSLGGPNNEQFF.

The table lists this clonotype with many counts. The gene calls are TRBV6-1 and TRBJ2-6, with a tentative D call TRBD1 (5 bases). The V end was cut by 10 bases, the J end by 2 bases, with 15 bases between. The germline V gene has CDR1 MNHNS and CDR2 SASEGT. This CDR3 region has 15 residues. CDR3 coding DNA: TGTGCCACTCGGCGAAGGGGAACTGGGGCCAACGTCCTGACTTTC. Its translation: CATRRRGTGANVLTF.

This clonotype was seen repeatedly, ten times or more. This sequence joins TRBV5-5 and TRBJ2-2, with D possibly being TRBD1 or TRBD2 (5 bases each). The CDR3 has 15 residues. V lost 2 bases, J lost 6 bases, and 14 bases lay in between. Germline values: CDR1 SGHKS, CDR2 YYEKEE (reference sequence). CDR3 bases: TGTGCCAGCAGCTTAGGCCTTAGAGGGGCCGGGGAGCTGTTTTTT. This gives the protein CASSLGLRGAGELFF. The full variable domain, with the rest looked up from reference TRBV5-5 and TRBJ2-2, is DAGVTQSPTHLIKTRGQQVTLRCSPISGHKSVSWYQQVLGQGPQFIFQYYEKEERGRGNFPDRFSARQFPNYSSELNVNALLLGDSALYLCASSLGLRGAGELFFGEGSRLTVL.

A note on this clonotype: One junction end does not reproduce the germline sequence, and a read error may be involved. This chain joins TRBV6-6 and TRBJ2-7, with D unclear. This CDR3 has 21 amino acids. Germline-derived CDR1 and CDR2 are MNHNY and SVGAGI (reference sequence). The CDR3 loop is CAGSYSWQSSQRPFTYYEQYF. The CDR3 DNA sequence: TGTGCCGGCAGTTACTCGTGGCAGTCCTCCCAAAGGCCTTTTACTTACTACGAGCAGTACTTC.

In its sample, this clonotype was seen many times. V gene TRBV7-3 combines with J gene TRBJ2-2; TRBD2 matches at 7 bases. Germline CDR1 and CDR2: SGHTA and FQGTGA. V was clipped by 2 bases and J by 6 bases; unmatched bases: 3. This CDR3 is built from 14 residues. CDR3 DNA: TGTGCCAGCAGCTTACGGACTAGTCCCGGGGAGCTGTTTTTT. It specifies CASSLRTSPGELFF.

Details on this clonotype: One end of the junction fails to match germline, which may point to a read error. The rearrangement joins TRBV5-8 to TRBJ1-5; D possibly corresponds to TRBD1 (5 bases). The CDR3 runs to 15 residues. Germline V CDR1 and CDR2: SGHTS, YDEGEE. The CDR3 DNA reads TGTGCCAGCAGCTTGGGGCAGGGCGGCAATCACCCCCAGCATTTT. It yields the protein CASSLGQGGNHPQHF.

The rearrangement joins TRBV27 to TRBJ1-6; 8 nucleotides match TRBD1. The CDR3 extends over 14 amino acids. Germline assignment: CDR1 MNHEY and CDR2 SMNVEV (reference sequence). V dropped 5 bases and J dropped 10; count of bases not matched to a gene: 7. CDR3 amino acids: CASSEDRVGSPLHF. The CDR3 nucleotides are TGTGCCAGCAGTGAGGACAGGGTGGGATCACCCCTCCACTTT.

This clonotype was recorded many times. This chain links TRBV28 with TRBJ2-1; TRBD2 matches 13 bases. CDR3 length equals 15 residues. V dropped 4 bases and J dropped 3; count of bases not matched to a gene: 0. Germline CDR1 reads MDHEN; CDR2 reads SYDVKM. Written as DNA, the CDR3 is TGTGCCAGCAGTTGGACTAGCGGGAGCTACAATGAGCAGTTCTTC. Protein sequence: CASSWTSGSYNEQFF.

This clonotype was found many times. V is TRBV6-9 and J is TRBJ1-2; D perhaps matches TRBD1 (6 bases). The V end was cut by 3 bases, the J end by 4 bases, with 15 bases between. The germline gives CDR1 MNHGY, CDR2 SVAAGI. The CDR3 extends over 15 amino acids. The CDR3 nucleotides are TGTGCCAGCAGTTACGGGGAAGGGGGATTCTATGGCTACACCTTC. It specifies CASSYGEGGFYGYTF.

This clonotype was picked up many times. The V call is TRBV12-3 or TRBV12-4, the J call TRBJ2-3, with D maybe TRBD2 (6 bases). The CDR3 extends over 12 amino acids. The V and J ends lost 5 bases and 6 bases respectively, with 9 bases between them. CDR3 in DNA: TGTGCCAGCAGTACGGGGAGGGATACGCAGTATTTT. Protein sequence: CASSTGRDTQYF.